The rows below give T cell receptor beta chains drawn from one sample of a study of vaccination effects on CD4 cells after COVID-19. These receptors lack a known antigen. Data came from immunoSEQ multiplex PCR; TCRdb stores just in-frame clones and leaves some out. The sample contains tens of thousands of clones, about 77% of which appear only once. Sequenced material: CD4+ T cells from PBMCs cultured with HIV peptides, taken before COVID-19 vaccination. These TCRs come from a human donor who had a prior SARS-CoV-2 infection. Both conserved end residues are part of each CDR3. D genes are given only for firm matches. Not all rows give a size; the values are once, few, many and, for expanded clones, a class.

CASSVDRATEAFF,TGTGCCAGCAGTGTGGACAGGGCCACTGAAGCTTTCTTT,.,TRBD1,TRBV2,TRBJ1-1
CASSTKPDTSYEQYF,TGTGCCAGCAGCACTAAGCCGGACACCTCCTACGAGCAGTACTTC,.,.,TRBV11-2,TRBJ2-7
CASSPQGPDGYTF,TGTGCCAGCTCACCACAAGGGCCCGACGGCTACACCTTC,.,.,TRBV18,TRBJ1-2
CASSLNPEKLFF,TGTGCCAGCAGCTTAAACCCCGAAAAACTGTTTTTT,.,.,TRBV7-9,TRBJ1-4
CASSQDRTYTQYF,TGCGCCAGCAGCCAAGATAGGACCTATACGCAGTATTTT,.,.,TRBV4-3,TRBJ2-3
CASSQARDRGFGELFF,TGTGCCAGCAGCCAAGCCCGGGACAGGGGTTTCGGGGAGCTGTTTTTT,.,TRBD1,TRBV3-1/TRBV3-2,TRBJ2-2
CASRMDRGGSGYGYTF,TGCGCCAGCAGGATGGACAGGGGAGGGTCTGGATATGGCTACACCTTC,.,TRBD1,TRBV5-1,TRBJ1-2
CASRTLADTQYF,TGTGCCAGCAGGACACTGGCAGATACGCAGTATTTT,.,.,TRBV12-3/TRBV12-4,TRBJ2-3
CASSRAISGQGGYTF,TGTGCCAGCAGCCGGGCGATTTCGGGGCAGGGTGGCTACACCTTC,few,.,TRBV9,TRBJ1-2
CASSYSSPDVSYEQYF,TGTGCCAGCAGTTACTCGTCGCCAGATGTCTCCTACGAGCAGTACTTC,.,.,TRBV6-5,TRBJ2-7
CASSQNRQDNSPLHF,TGCGCCAGCAGCCAAAACCGACAAGATAATTCACCCCTCCACTTT,once,.,TRBV4-3,TRBJ1-6
CASSAHRVDRVAFF,TGTGCCAGCAGCGCCCACCGGGTGGACAGGGTTGCTTTCTTT,.,TRBD1,TRBV7-2,TRBJ1-1
CASSLDLAGGSEQYF,TGCGCCAGCAGCTTGGATCTAGCGGGGGGGAGTGAGCAGTACTTC,.,TRBD2,TRBV5-1,TRBJ2-7
CASSPGDGNQPQHF,TGTGCCAGCAGCCCAGGGGACGGCAATCAGCCCCAGCATTTT,.,.,TRBV6-6,TRBJ1-5
CASSLGRPGEKLFF,TGTGCCAGCAGCCTAGGAAGACCAGGGGAAAAACTGTTTTTT,.,.,TRBV7-2,TRBJ1-4
CASSPNRDNNRYEQYF,TGTGCCAGCAGCCCCAACCGGGACAACAACCGCTACGAGCAGTACTTC,.,.,TRBV9,TRBJ2-7